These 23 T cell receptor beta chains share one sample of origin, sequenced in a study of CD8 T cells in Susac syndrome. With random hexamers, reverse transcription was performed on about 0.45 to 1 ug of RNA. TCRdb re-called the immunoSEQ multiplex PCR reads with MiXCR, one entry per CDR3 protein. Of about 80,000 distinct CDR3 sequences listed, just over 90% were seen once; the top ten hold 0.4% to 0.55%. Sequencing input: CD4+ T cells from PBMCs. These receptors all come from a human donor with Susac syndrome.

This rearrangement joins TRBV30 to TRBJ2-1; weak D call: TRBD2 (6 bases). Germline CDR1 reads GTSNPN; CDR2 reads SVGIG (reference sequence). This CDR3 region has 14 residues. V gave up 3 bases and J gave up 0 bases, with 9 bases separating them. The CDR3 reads CAWRSGSSYNEQFF. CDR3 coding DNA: TGTGCCTGGAGATCCGGGAGCTCCTACAATGAGCAGTTCTTC.

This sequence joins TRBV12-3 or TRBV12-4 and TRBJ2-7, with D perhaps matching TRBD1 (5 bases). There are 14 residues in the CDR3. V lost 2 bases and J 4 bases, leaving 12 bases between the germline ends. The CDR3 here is CASSLRTGSYEQYF. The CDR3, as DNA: TGTGCCAGCAGTTTAAGAACAGGATCGTACGAGCAGTACTTC.

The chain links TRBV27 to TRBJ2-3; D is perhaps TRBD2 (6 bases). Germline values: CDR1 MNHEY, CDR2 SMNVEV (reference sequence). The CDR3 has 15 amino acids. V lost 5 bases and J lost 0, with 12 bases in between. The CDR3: CASSRVGTSTDTQYF. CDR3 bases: TGTGCCAGCAGTAGGGTGGGGACTAGCACAGATACGCAGTATTTT.

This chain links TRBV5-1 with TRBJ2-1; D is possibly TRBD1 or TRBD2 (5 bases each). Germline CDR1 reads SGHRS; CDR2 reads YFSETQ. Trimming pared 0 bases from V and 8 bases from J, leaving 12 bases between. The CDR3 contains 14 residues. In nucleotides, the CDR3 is TGCGCCAGCAGCTTGGCCGGGGCTCGGGATGAGCAGTTCTTC. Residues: CASSLAGARDEQFF.

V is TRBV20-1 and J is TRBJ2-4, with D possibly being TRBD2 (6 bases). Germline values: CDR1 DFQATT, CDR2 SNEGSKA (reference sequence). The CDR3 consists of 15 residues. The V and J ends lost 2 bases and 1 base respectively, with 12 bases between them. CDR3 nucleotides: TGCAGTGCTAGATACGACCGGGAGGCCAAAAACATTCAGTACTTC. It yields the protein CSARYDREAKNIQYF.

The DNA for the CDR3 is TGTGCCAGCCACCGGGCCGTCGATGGCACTGAAGCTTTCTTT. This codes for CASHRAVDGTEAFF. The chain recombines TRBV19 with TRBJ1-1, with D uncertain. Per germline, CDR1 LNHDA and CDR2 SQIVND (reference sequence). The CDR3 length is 14 residues. V was trimmed by 9 bases and J by 4 bases, leaving 18 bases between them.

In DNA form, the CDR3 reads TGTGCCAGCAGCTCCTACGGGGGGAGTGAAAAACTGTTTTTT. Its protein is CASSSYGGSEKLFF. The rearrangement links TRBV7-9 to TRBJ1-4, with a weak D call TRBD1 (5 bases). Germline CDR1 reads SEHNR; CDR2 reads FQNEAQ (reference sequence). The V end lost 4 bases, the J end lost 7 bases, and 13 bases lay between the germline ends. The CDR3 is 14 residues long. The full variable domain, its missing parts supplied by reference TRBV7-9 and TRBJ1-4, is DTGVSQNPRHKITKRGQNVTFRCDPISEHNRLYWYRQTLGQGPEFLTYFQNEAQLEKSRLLSDRFSAERPKGSFSTLEIQRTEQGDSAMYLCASSSYGGSEKLFFGSGTQLSVL.

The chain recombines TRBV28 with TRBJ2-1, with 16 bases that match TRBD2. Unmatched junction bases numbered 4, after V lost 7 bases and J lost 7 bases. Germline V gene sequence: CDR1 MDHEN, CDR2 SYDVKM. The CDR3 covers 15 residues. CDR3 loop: CASIGGLAGGNEQFF. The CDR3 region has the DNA TGTGCCAGCATAGGGGGACTAGCGGGAGGGAATGAGCAGTTCTTC.

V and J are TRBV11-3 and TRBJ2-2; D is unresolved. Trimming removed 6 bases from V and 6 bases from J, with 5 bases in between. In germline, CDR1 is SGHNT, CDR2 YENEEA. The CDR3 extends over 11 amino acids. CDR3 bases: TGTGCCAGCAGGGGTCCCGGGGAGCTGTTTTTT. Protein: CASRGPGELFF.

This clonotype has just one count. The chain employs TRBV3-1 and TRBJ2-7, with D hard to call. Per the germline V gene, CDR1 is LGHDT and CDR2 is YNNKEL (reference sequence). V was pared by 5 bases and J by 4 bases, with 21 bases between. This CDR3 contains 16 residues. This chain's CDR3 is CASSSRVSGRPYEQYF. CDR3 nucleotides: TGTGCCAGCAGCTCGAGAGTTTCCGGTAGACCTTACGAGCAGTACTTC.

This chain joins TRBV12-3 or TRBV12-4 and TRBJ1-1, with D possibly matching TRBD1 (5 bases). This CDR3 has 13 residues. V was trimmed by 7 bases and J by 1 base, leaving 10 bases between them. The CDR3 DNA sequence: TGTGCCAGCATGGGGGAAGCGAACACTGAAGCTTTCTTT. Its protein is CASMGEANTEAFF.

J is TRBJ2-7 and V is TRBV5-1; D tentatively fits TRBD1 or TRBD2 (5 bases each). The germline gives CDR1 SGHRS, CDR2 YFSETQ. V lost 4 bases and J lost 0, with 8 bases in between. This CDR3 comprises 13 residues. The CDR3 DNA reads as TGCGCCAGCAGCCGGGACGGCTCCTACGAGCAGTACTTC. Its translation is CASSRDGSYEQYF.

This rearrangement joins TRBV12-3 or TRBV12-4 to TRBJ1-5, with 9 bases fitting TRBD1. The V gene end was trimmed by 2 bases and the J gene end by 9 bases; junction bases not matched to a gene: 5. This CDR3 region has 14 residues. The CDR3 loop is CASSLWTGASPQHF. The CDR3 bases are TGTGCCAGCAGTTTATGGACAGGGGCATCGCCCCAGCATTTT.

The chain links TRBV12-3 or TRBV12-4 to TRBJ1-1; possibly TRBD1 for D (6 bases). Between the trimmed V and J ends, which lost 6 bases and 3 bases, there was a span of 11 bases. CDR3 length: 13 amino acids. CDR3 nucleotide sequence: TGTGCCAGCAGGCGGACAGATTACACTGAAGCTTTCTTT. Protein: CASRRTDYTEAFF.

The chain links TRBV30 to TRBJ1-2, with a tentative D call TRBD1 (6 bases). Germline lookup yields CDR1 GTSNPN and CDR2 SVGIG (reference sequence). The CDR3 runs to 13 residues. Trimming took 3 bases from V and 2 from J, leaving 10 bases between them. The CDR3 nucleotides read TGTGCCTGGAGCAGGGGAGTCAACTATGGCTACACCTTC. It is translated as CAWSRGVNYGYTF.

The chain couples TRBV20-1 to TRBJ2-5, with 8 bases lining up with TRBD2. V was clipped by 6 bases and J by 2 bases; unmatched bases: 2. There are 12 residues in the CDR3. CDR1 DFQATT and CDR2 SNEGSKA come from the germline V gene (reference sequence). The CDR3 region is CSAQRGQETQYF. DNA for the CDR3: TGCAGTGCCCAGCGGGGGCAAGAGACCCAGTACTTC.

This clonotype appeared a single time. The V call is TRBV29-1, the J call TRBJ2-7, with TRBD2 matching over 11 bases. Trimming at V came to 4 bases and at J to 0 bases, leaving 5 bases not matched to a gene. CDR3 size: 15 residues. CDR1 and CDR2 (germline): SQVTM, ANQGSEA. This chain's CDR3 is CSVGETSGVSYEQYF. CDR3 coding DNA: TGCAGCGTTGGGGAGACTAGCGGGGTCTCCTACGAGCAGTACTTC.

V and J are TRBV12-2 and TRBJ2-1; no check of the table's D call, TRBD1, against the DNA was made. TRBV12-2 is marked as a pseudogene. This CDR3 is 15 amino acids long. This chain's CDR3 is CASRPTGGAYNEQFF. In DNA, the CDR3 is TGTGCAAGTCGCCCGACAGGGGGCGCTTACAATGAGCAGTTCTTC.

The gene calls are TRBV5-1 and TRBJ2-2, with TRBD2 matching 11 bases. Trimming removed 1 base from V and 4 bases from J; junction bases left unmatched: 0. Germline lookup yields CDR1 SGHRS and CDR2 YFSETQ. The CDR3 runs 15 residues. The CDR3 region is CASSLTSGSTGELFF. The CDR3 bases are TGCGCCAGCAGCTTGACTAGCGGGAGCACCGGGGAGCTGTTTTTT.

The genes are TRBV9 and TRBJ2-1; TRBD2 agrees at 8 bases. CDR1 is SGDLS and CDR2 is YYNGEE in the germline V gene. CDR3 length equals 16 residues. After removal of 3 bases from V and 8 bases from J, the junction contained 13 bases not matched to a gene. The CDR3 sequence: CASSGGGLAQSDEQFF. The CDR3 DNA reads TGTGCCAGCAGCGGGGGAGGACTAGCCCAAAGTGATGAGCAGTTCTTC.

As DNA, the CDR3 is TGTGCCAGCAGCCTACAGCGGGGGGGAGATACGCAGTATTTT. Translated, it gives CASSLQRGGDTQYF. The genes are TRBV7-3 and TRBJ2-3, with 10 bases aligning to TRBD2. The ends lost 5 bases at V and 5 bases at J; junction bases unmatched: 4. The length of the CDR3 is 14 residues. The germline CDR1 and CDR2 sequences are SGHTA and FQGTGA.

CDR3 sequence (DNA): TGTGCCAGCAGCTTAGAATGGGAGCAGTTCTTC. Protein sequence: CASSLEWEQFF. V gene TRBV7-9 combines with J gene TRBJ2-1; D is unclear. The V end was cut by 1 base, the J end by 10 bases, with 5 bases between. Germline values: CDR1 SEHNR, CDR2 FQNEAQ (reference sequence). The CDR3 sequence is 11 residues long.

CDR3 DNA sequence: TGCAGTGCTAGACCACATTGGGGGGAGCTGTTTTTT. The encoded protein is CSARPHWGELFF. The rearrangement uses TRBV20-1 and TRBJ2-2; no clear D gene. V lost 2 bases and J 8 bases, leaving 9 bases between the germline ends. Germline V CDR1 and CDR2: DFQATT, SNEGSKA (reference sequence). This CDR3 has 12 residues.